This T cell receptor (beta chain) was captured in a study of T cells after posttransplantation cyclophosphamide. This clone has ten or more counts. Its specificity is unknown. This CDR3 is 14 amino acids long. Looked up from germline, CDR1 is SGHNT and CDR2 is YENEEA. Trimming removed 5 bases from V and 3 bases from J; junction bases left unmatched: 7. Busulfan-fludarabine conditioning, marrow transplant, and cyclophosphamide on days +3 and +4 were administered. Study outcomes and limitations: Recipient CMV seropositivity and CMV reactivation strongly tracked TRB clonality. Donor-recipient repertoire similarity was low at 1-2 months, rising over year one. TRB overlap between skin or GI tissue T cells and blood was limited.

Sequencing used immunoSEQ multiplex PCR; TCRdb keeps in-frame clones, though not all of them. This record lists tens of thousands of clones, none seen once only, and the top ten clones contain around 1.9%. Sequences were derived from PBMCs, sampled after allogeneic stem cell transplant with posttransplant cyclophosphamide. This chain joins TRBV11-3 and TRBJ2-7, with 7 bases that match TRBD1. The TCR originated in a young adult male patient who received an allogeneic stem cell transplant from a related donor, was CMV-positive, and had no GVHD. T cells may partly derive from the graft donor. CDR3 loop: CASSLGQADYEQYF. CDR3 sequence (DNA): TGTGCCAGCAGCCTCGGACAGGCCGACTACGAGCAGTACTTC.